The clone carrying this T cell receptor beta chain was picked up a small number of times. What it binds is not known. TCR beta CDR3 region amplification was performed from RNA transcripts. Primed by the HTBI set, a first-round RT-PCR was run on the TCR CDR3. TCRdb processed the multiplex PCR reads anew with MiXCR; each CDR3 protein has one entry. The sample holds some 580,000 distinct CDR3 sequences, about a sixth seen once. Germline loops: CDR1 ENHRY, CDR2 SYGVKD. This CDR3 is 15 amino acids long. With 5 bases clipped from V and 6 bases from J, the junction kept 9 bases outside the gene matches. This record comes from a study of T cells in Graves' hyperthyroidism and ophthalmopathy. Study-wide findings and caveats: The majority of expanded thyroid clonotypes above 0.001 also appeared in blood.

J is TRBJ1-2 and V is TRBV10-3; 10 bases line up with TRBD1. Sequenced material: blood. This sequence originates from a woman aged 40 to 50 with Graves' ophthalmopathy. The CDR3 nucleotides read TGTGCCATCAGTAACTCCGGGACAGGGGTGGATGGCTACACCTTC. This gives the protein CAISNSGTGVDGYTF.